The present T cell receptor beta chain was sequenced within a study of T cell repertoires in ileal Crohn's disease. Study-level background: Thiopurines (around 11) or anti-TNF agents (about 19) were given postoperatively to about half. The M0 sample came from the inflamed ileal portion of the resected specimen. Regarding the study as a whole: Clonal expansions were more frequent in active smokers than non-smokers at surgery. Endoscopic recurrence occurred in every patient whose clonality exceeded 26.8%.

The length of the CDR3 is 14 residues. Germline-derived CDR1 and CDR2 are SNHLY and FYNNEI. V lost 7 bases to trimming and J lost 3 bases, with 15 bases between them. This clone appeared a single time. Its antigen is not identified. Only in-frame clones appear in the TCRdb table, and some are missing; sequencing was by immunoSEQ multiplex PCR. This table holds roughly 10,000 clones, around nine tenths found once. Stated time point: inflamed ileum from the surgical specimen. Sequencing was carried out using ileal tissue. The chain joins TRBV2 to TRBJ1-1, with D perhaps matching TRBD1 (5 bases). The clonotype comes from an adult with Crohn's disease. The CDR3 sequence: CASTKGGAHTEAFF. As DNA, the CDR3 is TGTGCCAGCACCAAGGGAGGGGCTCACACTGAAGCTTTCTTT. The variable domain in full, completed from reference TRBV2 and TRBJ1-1, reads EPEVTQTPSHQVTQMGQEVILRCVPISNHLYFYWYRQILGQKVEFLVSFYNNEISEKSEIFDDQFSVERPDGSNFTLKIRSTKLEDSAMYFCASTKGGAHTEAFFGQGTRLTVV.